This TCR beta chain was recovered during a study of T-cell memory formation after mild COVID-19. Across the study: TCR clusters mostly belonged to single donors.

Germline CDR1 reads LNHNV; CDR2 reads YYDKDF (reference sequence). CDR3 length: 11 residues. V was pared by 1 base and J by 7 bases, with 4 bases between. Worth noting for this clonotype: Its specificity is not known.

Regarding the study as a whole: CD8+ contracting clones occupied EMRA, while CD4+ ones occupied mainly CM and EM. Some clones that responded were present in memory (sampled pre-infection), which suggests cross-reactive memory joined.

Constant-segment-primed 5'RACE gave TCR alpha and TCR beta cDNA libraries with sample barcodes and UMIs. One entry per CDR3 protein results from TCRdb running MiXCR on the 5' RACE reads. The sample contains 350,000 to 450,000 distinct CDR3 sequences, around 20% of which appear only once. This sequence was found in an adult woman who had mild COVID-19 (a few samples of this study predate the infection). Cell type and time point are not known. The rearrangement links TRBV15 to TRBJ2-5; D gene ambiguous. The sequenced material came from PBMCs or a T cell subset sorted from them (not recorded which). The CDR3 nucleotides are TGTGCCACCAGCAGAGCCTTGACCCAGTACTTC. This encodes CATSRALTQYF. The entire variable domain, with the rest obtained from reference TRBV15 and TRBJ2-5, is as follows: DAMVIQNPRYQVTQFGKPVTLSCSQTLNHNVMYWYQQKSSQAPKLLFHYYDKDFNNEADTPDNFQSRRPNTSFCFLDIRSPGLGDTAMYLCATSRALTQYFGPGTRLLVL.